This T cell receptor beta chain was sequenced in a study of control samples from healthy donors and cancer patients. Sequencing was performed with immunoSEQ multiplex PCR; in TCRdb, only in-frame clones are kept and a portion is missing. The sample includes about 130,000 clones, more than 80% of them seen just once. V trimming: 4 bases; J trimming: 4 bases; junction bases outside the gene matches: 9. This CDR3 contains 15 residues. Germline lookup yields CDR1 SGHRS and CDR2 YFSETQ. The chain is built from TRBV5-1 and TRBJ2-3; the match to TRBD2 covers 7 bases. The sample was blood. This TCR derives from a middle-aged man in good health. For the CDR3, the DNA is TGCGCCAGCAGCCGCCTGGGGGGGAGAGCAGATACGCAGTATTTT. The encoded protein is CASSRLGGRADTQYF.